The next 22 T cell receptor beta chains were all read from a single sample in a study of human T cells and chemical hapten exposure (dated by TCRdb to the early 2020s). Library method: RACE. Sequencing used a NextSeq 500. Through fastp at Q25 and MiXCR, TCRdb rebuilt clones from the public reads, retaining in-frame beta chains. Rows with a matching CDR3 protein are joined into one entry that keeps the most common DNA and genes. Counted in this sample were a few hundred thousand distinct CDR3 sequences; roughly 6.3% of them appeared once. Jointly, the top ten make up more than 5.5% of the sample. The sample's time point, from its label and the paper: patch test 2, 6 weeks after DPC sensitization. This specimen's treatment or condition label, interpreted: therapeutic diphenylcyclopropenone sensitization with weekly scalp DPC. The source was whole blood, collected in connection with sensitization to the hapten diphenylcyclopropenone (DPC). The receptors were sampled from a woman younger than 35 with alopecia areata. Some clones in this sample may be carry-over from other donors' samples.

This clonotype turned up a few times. CDR3 sequence: CASSSKPGDSHYEQYF. In DNA, the CDR3 is TGTGCCAGCAGCTCAAAGCCGGGGGACAGCCACTACGAGCAGTACTTC. The V call is TRBV7-8, the J call TRBJ2-7, with TRBD1 as a possible D gene (7 bases). This CDR3 has 16 residues. CDR1 is SGHVS, CDR2 FQNEAQ, per germline. V shed 4 bases and J shed 3 bases, with 19 bases lying between them.

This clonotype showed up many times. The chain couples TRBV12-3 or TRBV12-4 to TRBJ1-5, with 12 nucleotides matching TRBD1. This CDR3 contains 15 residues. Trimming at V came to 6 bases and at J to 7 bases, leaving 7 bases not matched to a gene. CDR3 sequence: CASRKGTGGEQPQHF. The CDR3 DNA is TGTGCCAGCAGAAAAGGGACAGGGGGCGAGCAGCCCCAGCATTTT.

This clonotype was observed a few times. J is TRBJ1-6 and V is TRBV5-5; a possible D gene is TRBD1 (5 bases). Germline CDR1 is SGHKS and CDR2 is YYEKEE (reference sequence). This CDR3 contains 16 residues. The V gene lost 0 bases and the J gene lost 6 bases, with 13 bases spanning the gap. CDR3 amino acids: CASSLAHRGLNSPLHF. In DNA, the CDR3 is TGTGCCAGCAGCTTGGCCCACCGGGGCCTTAATTCACCCCTCCACTTT.

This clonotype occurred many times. In DNA, the CDR3 is TGTGCCAGCAGCCTTACCCCCACAGATACGCAGTATTTT. Its translation is CASSLTPTDTQYF. V gene TRBV6-2 or TRBV6-3 combines with J gene TRBJ2-3; D gene unclear. Trimming removed 6 bases from V and 2 bases from J, with 9 bases in between. The germline CDR1 and CDR2 sequences are MNHEY and SVGEGT. This CDR3 spans 13 amino acids.

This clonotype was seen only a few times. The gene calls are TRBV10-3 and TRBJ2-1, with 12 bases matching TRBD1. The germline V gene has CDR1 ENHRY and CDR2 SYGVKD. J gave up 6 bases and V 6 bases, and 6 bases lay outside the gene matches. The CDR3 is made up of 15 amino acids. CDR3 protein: CAISLGQGASNEQFF. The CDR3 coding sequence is TGTGCCATCAGCCTGGGACAGGGGGCGAGCAATGAGCAGTTCTTC.

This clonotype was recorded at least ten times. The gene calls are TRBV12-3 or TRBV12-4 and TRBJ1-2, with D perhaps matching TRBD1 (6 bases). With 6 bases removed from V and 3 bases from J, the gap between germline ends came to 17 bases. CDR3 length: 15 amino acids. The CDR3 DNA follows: TGTGCCAGCAGCAAACAAATGACAGGAGACTATGGCTACACCTTC. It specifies CASSKQMTGDYGYTF.

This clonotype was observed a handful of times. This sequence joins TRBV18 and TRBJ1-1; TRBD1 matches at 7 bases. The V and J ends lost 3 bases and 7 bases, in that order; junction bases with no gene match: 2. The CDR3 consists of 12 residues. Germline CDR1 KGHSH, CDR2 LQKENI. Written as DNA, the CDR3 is TGTGCCAGCTCACCGGGACAGCATGAAGCTTTCTTT. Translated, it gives CASSPGQHEAFF.

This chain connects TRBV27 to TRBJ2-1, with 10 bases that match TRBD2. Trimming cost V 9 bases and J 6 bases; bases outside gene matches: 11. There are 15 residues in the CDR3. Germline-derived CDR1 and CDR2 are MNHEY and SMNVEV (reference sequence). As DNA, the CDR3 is TGTGCCAGTCAAGCGGGGGGGCCGGTTTTCAATGAGCAGTTCTTC. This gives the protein CASQAGGPVFNEQFF.

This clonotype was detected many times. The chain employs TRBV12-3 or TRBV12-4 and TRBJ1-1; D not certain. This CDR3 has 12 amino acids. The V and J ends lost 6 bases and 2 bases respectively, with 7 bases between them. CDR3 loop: CASRQKNTEAFF. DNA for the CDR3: TGTGCCAGCAGACAGAAAAACACTGAAGCTTTCTTT.

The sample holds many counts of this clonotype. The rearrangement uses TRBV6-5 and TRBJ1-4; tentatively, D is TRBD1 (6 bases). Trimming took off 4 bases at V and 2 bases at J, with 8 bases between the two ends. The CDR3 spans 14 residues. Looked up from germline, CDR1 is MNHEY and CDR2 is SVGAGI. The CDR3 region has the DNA TGTGCCAGCAGTTGGACAGTCACTAATGAAAAACTGTTTTTT. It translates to CASSWTVTNEKLFF.

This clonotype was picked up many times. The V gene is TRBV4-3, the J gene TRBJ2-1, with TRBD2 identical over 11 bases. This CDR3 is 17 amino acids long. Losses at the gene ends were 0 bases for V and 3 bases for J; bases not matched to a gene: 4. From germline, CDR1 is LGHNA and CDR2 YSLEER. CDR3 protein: CASSQDTTSGVYNEQFF. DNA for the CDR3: TGCGCCAGCAGCCAAGATACGACTAGCGGGGTCTACAATGAGCAGTTCTTC.

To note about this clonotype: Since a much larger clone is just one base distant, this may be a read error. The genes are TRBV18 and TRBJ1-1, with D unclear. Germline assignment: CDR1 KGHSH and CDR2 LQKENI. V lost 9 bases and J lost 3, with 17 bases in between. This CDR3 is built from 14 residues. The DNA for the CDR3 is TGTGCCAGTTCAGGAGAAACCGGGGACACTGAAGCTTTCTTT. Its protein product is CASSGETGDTEAFF. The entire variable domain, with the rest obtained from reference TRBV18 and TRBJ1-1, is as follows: NAGVMQNPRHLVRRRGQEARLRCSPMKGHSHVYWYRQLPEEGLKFMVYLQKENIIDESGMPKERFSAEFPKEGPSILRIQQVVRGDSAAYFCASSGETGDTEAFFGQGTRLTVV.

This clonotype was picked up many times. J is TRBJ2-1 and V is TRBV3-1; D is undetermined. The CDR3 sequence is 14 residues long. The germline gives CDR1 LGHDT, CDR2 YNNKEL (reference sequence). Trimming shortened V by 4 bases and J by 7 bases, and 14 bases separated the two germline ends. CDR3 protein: CASSPLGGWNEQFF. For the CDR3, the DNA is TGTGCCAGCAGCCCCCTGGGTGGATGGAATGAGCAGTTCTTC.

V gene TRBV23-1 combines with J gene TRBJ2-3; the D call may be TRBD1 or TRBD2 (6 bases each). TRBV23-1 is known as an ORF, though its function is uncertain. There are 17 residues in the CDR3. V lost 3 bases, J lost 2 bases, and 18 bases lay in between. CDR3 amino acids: CASSHSGGTNFTDTQYF. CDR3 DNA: TGCGCCAGCAGTCATTCCGGAGGGACAAACTTCACAGATACGCAGTATTTT.

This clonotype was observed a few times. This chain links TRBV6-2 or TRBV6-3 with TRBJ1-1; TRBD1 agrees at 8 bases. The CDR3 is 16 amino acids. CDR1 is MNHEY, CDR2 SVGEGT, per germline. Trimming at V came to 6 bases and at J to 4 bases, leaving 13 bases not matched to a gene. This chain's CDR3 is CASSPGQGGFFTEAFF. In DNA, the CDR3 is TGTGCCAGCAGCCCTGGACAGGGAGGATTTTTCACTGAAGCTTTCTTT.

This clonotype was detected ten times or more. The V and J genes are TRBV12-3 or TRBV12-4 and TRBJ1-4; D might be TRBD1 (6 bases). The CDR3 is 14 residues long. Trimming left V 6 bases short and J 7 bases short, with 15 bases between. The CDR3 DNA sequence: TGTGCCAGCAGCTTCAGAGGGGGGAGTGAAAAACTGTTTTTT. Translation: CASSFRGGSEKLFF.

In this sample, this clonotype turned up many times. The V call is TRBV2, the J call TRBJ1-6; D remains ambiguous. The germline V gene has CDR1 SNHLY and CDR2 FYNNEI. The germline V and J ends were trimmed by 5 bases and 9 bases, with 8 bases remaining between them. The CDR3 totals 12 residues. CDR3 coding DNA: TGTGCCAGCAGTCCGACCTTTTCACCCCTCCACTTT. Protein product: CASSPTFSPLHF.

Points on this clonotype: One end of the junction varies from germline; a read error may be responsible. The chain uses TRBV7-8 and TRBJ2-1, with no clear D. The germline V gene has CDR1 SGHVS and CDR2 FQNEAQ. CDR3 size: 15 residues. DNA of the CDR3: TGTGCCAGCAGGTTAGGGCTCGGGTCCTACAATGAGCAGTTCTTC. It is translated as CASRLGLGSYNEQFF.

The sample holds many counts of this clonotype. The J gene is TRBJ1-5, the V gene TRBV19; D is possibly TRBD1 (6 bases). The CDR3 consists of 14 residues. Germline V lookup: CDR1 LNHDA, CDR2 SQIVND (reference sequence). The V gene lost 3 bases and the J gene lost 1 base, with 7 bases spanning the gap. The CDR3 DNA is TGTGCCAGTAGTATCGGGGGCAGCAATCAGCCCCAGCATTTT. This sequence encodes CASSIGGSNQPQHF.

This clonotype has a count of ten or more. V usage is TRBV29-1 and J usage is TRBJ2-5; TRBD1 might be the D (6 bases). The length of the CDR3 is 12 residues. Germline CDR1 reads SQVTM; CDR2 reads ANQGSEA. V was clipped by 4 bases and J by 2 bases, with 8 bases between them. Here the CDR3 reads CSVGGQQETQYF. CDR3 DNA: TGCAGCGTTGGAGGACAGCAAGAGACCCAGTACTTC. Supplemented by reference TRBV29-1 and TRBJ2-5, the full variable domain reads SAVISQKPSRDICQRGTSLTIQCQVDSQVTMMFWYRQQPGQSLTLIATANQGSEATYESGFVIDKFPISRPNLTFSTLTVSNMSPEDSSIYLCSVGGQQETQYFGPGTRLLVL.

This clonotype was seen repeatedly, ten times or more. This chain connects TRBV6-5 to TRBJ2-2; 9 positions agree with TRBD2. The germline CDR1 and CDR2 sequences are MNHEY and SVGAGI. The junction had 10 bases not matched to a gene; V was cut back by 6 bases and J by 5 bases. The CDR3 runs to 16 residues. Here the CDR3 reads CASRRAGGPATGELFF. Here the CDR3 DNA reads TGTGCCAGCAGACGTGCGGGGGGGCCGGCGACCGGGGAGCTGTTTTTT.

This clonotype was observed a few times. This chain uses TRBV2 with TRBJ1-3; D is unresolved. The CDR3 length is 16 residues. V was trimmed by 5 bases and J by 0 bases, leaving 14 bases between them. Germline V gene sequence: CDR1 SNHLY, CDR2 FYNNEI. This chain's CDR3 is CASSLGTYYSGNTIYF. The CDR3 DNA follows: TGTGCCAGCAGTCTAGGCACTTACTACTCTGGAAACACCATATATTTT.